One and the same sample provided the 27 T cell receptor beta chains below, sequenced in a study of OX40 agonist ivuxolimab in advanced cancers. Sequencing used immunoSEQ multiplex PCR; TCRdb keeps in-frame clones, though not all of them. The table records 50,000 to 60,000 clones, 75% to 90% of them present only once. The source was CD4+ or CD8+ T cells sorted from blood, collected in a trial of the OX40 agonist ivuxolimab. Every receptor here comes from an adult with an advanced solid tumor such as melanoma, head and neck, liver or kidney cancer.

This clone appeared once. V is TRBV29-1 and J is TRBJ2-1, with D possibly being TRBD1 or TRBD2 (5 bases each). There are 12 residues in the CDR3. Between the trimmed V and J ends, which lost 7 bases and 6 bases, there was a span of 13 bases. Germline-derived CDR1 and CDR2 are SQVTM and ANQGSEA. The chain's CDR3 is CSGGWWGNEQFF. In nucleotides, the CDR3 is TGCAGCGGGGGGTGGTGGGGCAATGAGCAGTTCTTC.

The chain joins TRBV2 to TRBJ2-7; 7 bases fit TRBD1. Germline CDR1 and CDR2: SNHLY and FYNNEI. V lost 5 bases and J lost 2; bases outside the gene matches: 6. This CDR3 is built from 14 residues. The CDR3 region has the DNA TGTGCCAGCAGTCGGGACAGTGAAGCCTACGAGCAGTACTTC. Translating gives CASSRDSEAYEQYF.

V and J are TRBV19 and TRBJ1-5, with 7 bases lining up with TRBD1. The CDR3 covers 15 residues. CDR1 is LNHDA, CDR2 SQIVND, per germline (reference sequence). Trimming cost V 10 bases and J 7 bases; bases outside gene matches: 16. The CDR3 bases are TGTGCCACACATCTGGACAGGTCCTCTAACCAGCCCCAGCATTTT. Translating gives CATHLDRSSNQPQHF.

The chain links TRBV6-1 to TRBJ2-7; D gene unclear. Germline values: CDR1 MNHNS, CDR2 SASEGT. Trimming took off 7 bases at V and 2 bases at J, with 12 bases between the two ends. The CDR3 is 13 residues long. CDR3 protein: CASTSDLTYEQYF. The DNA of the CDR3 is TGTGCCAGCACCAGCGACTTGACCTACGAGCAGTACTTC.

The chain employs TRBV5-1 and TRBJ2-7; D remains ambiguous. This CDR3 has 15 amino acids. Germline CDR1 reads SGHRS; CDR2 reads YFSETQ. V lost 0 bases, J lost 0 bases, and 10 bases lay in between. CDR3 bases: TGCGCCAGCAGCTTGGAACGAGGCCGCTCCTACGAGCAGTACTTC. Protein: CASSLERGRSYEQYF.

V usage is TRBV30 and J usage is TRBJ1-1; D gene uncertain. Between the trimmed V and J ends, which lost 5 bases and 3 bases, there was a span of 10 bases. This CDR3 is 12 amino acids long. Germline V gives CDR1 GTSNPN, CDR2 SVGIG (reference sequence). The DNA for the CDR3 is TGTGCCTGGGGCACCCCCTACACTGAAGCTTTCTTT. Protein: CAWGTPYTEAFF.

The rearrangement links TRBV11-2 to TRBJ2-3; D is unresolved. This CDR3 region has 16 residues. Trimming took off 1 base at V and 1 base at J, with 12 bases between the two ends. CDR1 SGHAT and CDR2 FQNNGV come from the germline V gene. The CDR3 region has the DNA TGTGCCAGCAGCTTAGGCGTTTCCGGCCGCACAGATACGCAGTATTTT. This codes for CASSLGVSGRTDTQYF.

The chain recombines TRBV18 with TRBJ1-2; 9 bases are a match to TRBD1. The CDR3 runs to 13 residues. Germline assignment: CDR1 KGHSH and CDR2 LQKENI. Trimming removed 3 bases from V and 5 bases from J; junction bases left unmatched: 1. The CDR3 nucleotides are TGTGCCAGCTCACCCGACAGGGGGTATGGCTACACCTTC. It encodes CASSPDRGYGYTF.

The chain is built from TRBV2 and TRBJ2-7, with 12 bases lining up with TRBD2. There are 16 residues in the CDR3. Germline V gene sequence: CDR1 SNHLY, CDR2 FYNNEI. J was trimmed by 4 bases and V by 5 bases; bases with no gene match: 9. The CDR3: CASSPLRTSGTYEQYF. DNA of the CDR3: TGTGCCAGCAGTCCCCTCCGGACTAGCGGGACGTACGAGCAGTACTTC.

The gene calls are TRBV2 and TRBJ2-5; TRBD2 is a possible D gene (6 bases). The DNA end is more similar to TRBJ2-7, so the J call may be wrong. This CDR3 comprises 14 residues. Germline loops: CDR1 SNHLY, CDR2 FYNNEI. Written as DNA, the CDR3 is TGTGCCAGCAGTTCGGGACTGAACTCCTACGAGCAGTACTTC. This translates into CASSSGLNSYEQYF.

The chain joins TRBV19 to TRBJ2-7; no reliable D call. The CDR3 totals 13 residues. V dropped 3 bases and J dropped 0 bases, with 6 bases sitting between them. Germline values: CDR1 LNHDA, CDR2 SQIVND (reference sequence). This chain's CDR3 is CASSITDSYEQYF. CDR3 sequence (DNA): TGTGCCAGTAGTATCACGGACTCCTACGAGCAGTACTTC.

The rearrangement joins TRBV7-3 to TRBJ2-7; 8 bases are shared with TRBD2. Per germline, CDR1 SGHTA and CDR2 FQGTGA. V lost 5 bases, J lost 6 bases, and 9 bases stayed unmatched. This CDR3 is 14 amino acids long. CDR3 in amino acids: CASSPGLERGEQYF. CDR3 nucleotides: TGTGCCAGCAGCCCGGGACTAGAAAGGGGCGAGCAGTACTTC.

This chain joins TRBV5-6 and TRBJ2-7, with 10 positions matching TRBD1. CDR1 SGHDT and CDR2 YYEEEE come from the germline V gene. The CDR3 runs to 15 residues. The V gene end was trimmed by 4 bases and the J gene end by 4 bases; junction bases not matched to a gene: 8. In DNA form, the CDR3 reads TGTGCCAGCAGCCATGGACAGGGGGGTGCTTACGAGCAGTACTTC. Translated: CASSHGQGGAYEQYF.

The DNA for the CDR3 is TGCGCCAGCAGCTTTACAGGGGCCTACGAGCAGTACTTC. Residues: CASSFTGAYEQYF. The rearrangement joins TRBV5-1 to TRBJ2-7; 7 bases line up with TRBD1. The CDR3 is 13 residues long. V lost 2 bases and J lost 2; bases outside the gene matches: 1. Germline V gene sequence: CDR1 SGHRS, CDR2 YFSETQ.

The chain links TRBV5-1 to TRBJ1-1; no reliable D call. The CDR3 has 16 amino acids. Germline loops: CDR1 SGHRS, CDR2 YFSETQ. The V gene lost 0 bases and the J gene lost 5 bases, with 17 bases spanning the gap. The CDR3 DNA sequence: TGCGCCAGCAGCTTGGTTCTGACCACTCTAGGGACTGAAGCTTTCTTT. Encoded protein: CASSLVLTTLGTEAFF.

V usage is TRBV19 and J usage is TRBJ1-5, with D maybe TRBD1 (5 bases). V gave up 3 bases and J gave up 2 bases, with 11 bases separating them. The CDR3 runs 15 residues. Germline V gene data show CDR1 as LNHDA and CDR2 as SQIVND (reference sequence). CDR3 sequence: CASSIWQGGNQPQHF. For the CDR3, the DNA is TGTGCCAGTAGTATTTGGCAGGGTGGCAATCAGCCCCAGCATTTT.

The J gene is TRBJ2-3, the V gene TRBV9, with TRBD1 matching 9 bases. The CDR3 covers 15 residues. V dropped 4 bases and J dropped 4; count of bases not matched to a gene: 7. The germline V gene encodes CDR1 SGDLS and CDR2 YYNGEE. CDR3: CASSNRGRGADTQYF. CDR3 sequence (DNA): TGTGCCAGCAGCAACAGGGGGCGTGGGGCAGATACGCAGTATTTT. Filled out from reference TRBV9 and TRBJ2-3, the complete variable domain reads DSGVTQTPKHLITATGQRVTLRCSPRSGDLSVYWYQQSLDQGLQFLIQYYNGEERAKGNILERFSAQQFPDLHSELNLSSLELGDSALYFCASSNRGRGADTQYFGPGTRLTVL.

The chain carries TRBV7-9 and TRBJ1-2; 10 bases map to TRBD1. Germline loops: CDR1 SEHNR, CDR2 FQNEAQ (reference sequence). The CDR3 runs to 13 residues. Trimming took 3 bases from V and 7 from J; bases not matched to a gene: 2. The CDR3 loop is CASSFRDRGGYTF. CDR3 in DNA: TGTGCCAGCAGCTTCCGGGACAGGGGTGGCTACACCTTC.

V usage is TRBV30 and J usage is TRBJ2-3; TRBD1 matches at 8 bases. The CDR3 is made up of 16 amino acids. Germline V gene lookup returns CDR1 GTSNPN and CDR2 SVGIG (reference sequence). J was trimmed by 3 bases and V by 1 base; bases with no gene match: 9. CDR3 protein: CAWSDGQGIHTDTQYF. CDR3 bases: TGTGCCTGGAGTGACGGACAGGGAATTCATACAGATACGCAGTATTTT.

The CDR3 loop reads CASASGLVSYEQYF. The CDR3 nucleotides read TGTGCCAGCGCCTCGGGACTAGTAAGTTACGAGCAGTACTTC. V and J are TRBV11-2 and TRBJ2-7; 8 bases match TRBD2. Germline CDR1 is SGHAT and CDR2 is FQNNGV. This CDR3 has 14 amino acids. V was pared by 8 bases and J by 4 bases, with 10 bases of the junction left unmatched.

This clone occurred a few times. The chain joins TRBV6-1 to TRBJ2-1; the match to TRBD2 covers 11 bases. Germline values: CDR1 MNHNS, CDR2 SASEGT. The V and J ends lost 7 bases and 7 bases, in that order; junction bases with no gene match: 9. The CDR3 sequence is 15 residues long. In DNA, the CDR3 is TGTGCCAGCACCCGTTTAGCGGGAGGGCCGAATGAGCAGTTCTTC. It yields the protein CASTRLAGGPNEQFF.

This clone was observed once. The V call is TRBV10-3, the J call TRBJ2-7, with D perhaps TRBD1 (6 bases). Germline lookup yields CDR1 ENHRY and CDR2 SYGVKD. The CDR3 runs to 19 residues. The ends were cut back, 4 bases at V and 0 bases at J, with 25 bases in the middle. CDR3 DNA: TGTGCCATCAGTGCCCGGACAGAGACTATACTTATTACCTCCTACGAGCAGTACTTC. Its translation is CAISARTETILITSYEQYF.

This clone has more than one count but fewer than ten. This rearrangement joins TRBV7-9 to TRBJ2-1, with TRBD2 matching 14 bases. The germline V gene has CDR1 SEHNR and CDR2 FQNEAQ (reference sequence). This CDR3 has 16 amino acids. The junction had 6 bases not matched to a gene; V was cut back by 3 bases and J by 8 bases. The CDR3 spells CASSLGLAGVGDEQFF. The CDR3 region has the DNA TGTGCCAGCAGCTTGGGACTAGCGGGAGTGGGAGATGAGCAGTTCTTC.

The chain is built from TRBV28 and TRBJ2-2; no definite D call. The length of the CDR3 is 15 residues. V dropped 5 bases and J dropped 8 bases, with 18 bases sitting between them. Germline V gene lookup returns CDR1 MDHEN and CDR2 SYDVKM. CDR3 sequence: CASSPVEISRGELFF. The CDR3, as DNA: TGTGCCAGCAGTCCGGTAGAGATCTCGAGAGGGGAGCTGTTTTTT. Drawing the rest from reference TRBV28 and TRBJ2-2, the complete variable domain is DVKVTQSSRYLVKRTGEKVFLECVQDMDHENMFWYRQDPGLGLRLIYFSYDVKMKEKGDIPEGYSVSREKKERFSLILESASTNQTSMYLCASSPVEISRGELFFGEGSRLTVL.

The CDR3 DNA follows: TGTGCCACCACGCCGCGACGGGGGGCAGATACGCAGTATTTT. Its translation: CATTPRRGADTQYF. The chain recombines TRBV19 with TRBJ2-3, with 7 bases matching TRBD2. V lost 10 bases and J lost 4; bases outside the gene matches: 11. The CDR3 length is 14 residues. Germline lookup yields CDR1 LNHDA and CDR2 SQIVND (reference sequence).

V is TRBV7-3 and J is TRBJ2-6; 7 positions match TRBD1. After removal of 8 bases from V and 4 bases from J, the junction contained 8 bases not matched to a gene. This CDR3 region has 15 residues. Looked up from germline, CDR1 is SGHTA and CDR2 is FQGTGA. The DNA of the CDR3 is TGTGCCAGCGCCTTCACAGGGGCAGGGGCCAACGTCCTGACTTTC. As protein: CASAFTGAGANVLTF.

A note on this clone: This CDR3 is also generated by other DNA sequences in the sample. This chain uses TRBV5-1 with TRBJ2-2; 8 bases fit TRBD1. Germline CDR1 and CDR2: SGHRS and YFSETQ. The V and J ends lost 6 bases and 6 bases, in that order; junction bases with no gene match: 13. There are 16 residues in the CDR3. The CDR3 region is CASTPGTGGMAGELFF. The CDR3 DNA follows: TGCGCCAGCACCCCCGGGACAGGAGGCATGGCCGGGGAGCTGTTTTTT.